The rows below give T cell receptor beta chains drawn from one sample of a study of blood T cell repertoires in COVID-19. Profiled with immunoSEQ multiplex PCR; TCRdb holds only in-frame clones, not every one. In the table there are tens of thousands of clones, about nine tenths of which are singletons. The sample taken for sequencing was peripheral blood. Receptors originate from a human donor in a cohort sampled during active COVID-19. The donor label of this sample is uncertain. Each CDR3 is given with its conserved first and last residue. Each record gives: CDR3 length, clone size, J gene, D gene, V gene, CDR3 DNA, CDR3 protein. The D gene is left open where the match is weak. Clone size is shown for a subset of rows, as once, few, many or a class of expanded clone.

19,once,TRBJ2-2,TRBD1,TRBV5-1,TGCGCCAGCAGCTTGGATCCGTTAGGACAGGGAGCGAACACCGGGGAGCTGTTTTTT,CASSLDPLGQGANTGELFF
12,NA,TRBJ2-3,NA,TRBV10-3,TGTGCCATCAACAGGGAAGGAGATACGCAGTATTTT,CAINREGDTQYF
13,NA,TRBJ2-7,NA,TRBV11-2,TGTGCCAGCAGCTTGAGTACTGCCTACGAGCAGTACTTC,CASSLSTAYEQYF
17,NA,TRBJ1-5,TRBD1,TRBV7-2,TGTGCCAGCAGCCCGAGGACAGGCGCCTATAGCAATCAGCCCCAGCATTTT,CASSPRTGAYSNQPQHF
16,NA,TRBJ1-3,NA,TRBV19,TGTGCCAGTAGTATTTCACCGGGAGGGATTGGTGACACCATATATTTT,CASSISPGGIGDTIYF
11,NA,TRBJ2-3,NA,TRBV12-3/TRBV12-4,TGTGCCAGCAGTTCAGAAGATACGCAGTATTTT,CASSSEDTQYF
15,NA,TRBJ1-4,TRBD1,TRBV5-1,TGCGCCAGCAGCCCCCAGACAGGGGGCGCGGAAAAACTGTTTTTT,CASSPQTGGAEKLFF
14,NA,TRBJ1-2,TRBD1,TRBV5-1,TGCGCCAGCAGCTTCGACAGGGGGTCCTTTGGCTACACCTTC,CASSFDRGSFGYTF
15,NA,TRBJ2-2,TRBD1,TRBV18,TGTGCCAGCTCATCGACAGGGGCCGGCACCGGGGAGCTGTTTTTT,CASSSTGAGTGELFF
16,NA,TRBJ2-7,NA,TRBV28,TGTGCCAGCAGTTTAATTGTTGTGGAGTCGCGAGACGAGCAGTACTTC,CASSLIVVESRDEQYF
15,NA,TRBJ1-2,NA,TRBV5-1,TGCGCCAGCAGCTTGAACCGAGGGACTTACTATGGCTACACCTTC,CASSLNRGTYYGYTF
14,NA,TRBJ1-1,NA,TRBV5-1,TGCGCCAGCAGCTTGCAGGCCTCGAACACTGAAGCTTTCTTT,CASSLQASNTEAFF
14,NA,TRBJ2-2,NA,TRBV5-1,TGCGCCAGCGGTCTAGGGGGTACTGCCGGGGAGCTGTTTTTT,CASGLGGTAGELFF
14,NA,TRBJ2-1,TRBD1,TRBV7-3,TGTGCCAGCAGCTTGGGGACAGGGTCCAATGAGCAGTTCTTC,CASSLGTGSNEQFF
13,NA,TRBJ2-5,NA,TRBV7-9,TGTGCCAGCAGCTTATCAGGGCTAGAGACCCAGTACTTC,CASSLSGLETQYF
14,NA,TRBJ2-7,NA,TRBV11-2,TGTGCCAGCAGCTACGGGACAAGGCTCTACGAGCAGTACTTC,CASSYGTRLYEQYF
12,once,TRBJ1-2,NA,TRBV28,TGTGCCAGCAGTTCCACAAACTATGGCTACACCTTC,CASSSTNYGYTF